This T cell receptor (beta chain) was identified in a study of blood T cell repertoires in COVID-19. The wider study: Sites across the United States, Italy and Spain contributed samples from acute and convalescent COVID-19. Nucleic acid was either cDNA or gDNA, and it came from T cells, B-cell-depleted T cells, or PBMCs.

Germline V lookup: CDR1 MNHNY, CDR2 SVGAGI (reference sequence). The V end was cut by 2 bases, the J end by 0 bases, with 3 bases between. CDR3 length: 13 residues. Study processing details: Estimation of nucleated cell counts relied on the amplification of reference gene primers. The protocol was immunoSEQ multiplex PCR, while the TCRdb copy is restricted to in-frame clones and leaves out a portion. D and trimming come from the DNA, and the V and J calls and clone size come from that table. The sample consists of some 260,000 clones, around 90% of them appearing once. The Seattle patients, enrolled during active infection, were followed longitudinally.

The rearrangement joins TRBV6-6 to TRBJ2-3; D gene unclear. Sequenced material: peripheral blood. The clonotype comes from a woman aged 70 to 79 with COVID-19, enrolled during active disease. CDR3 loop: CASSYRSTDTQYF. For the CDR3, the DNA is TGTGCCAGCAGTTACCGGAGCACAGATACGCAGTATTTT.